This T cell receptor beta chain appears in the sequencing data of a study of blood T cell repertoires in COVID-19. At the level of the study: Material from acute and convalescent COVID-19 was sourced from the United States, Italy and Spain. PBMCs, B-cell-depleted T cells, or T cells were the source of the cDNA or gDNA that made up the material.

Authors' analysis steps: Reference gene primer amplification in the assay estimated nucleated cell counts. Repertoires were generated with immunoSEQ multiplex PCR, while TCRdb's copy carries only in-frame clones and drops some. D and trimming were read from the DNA, whereas the V and J calls and clone size are those reported in that table. The table records 75,000 to 90,000 clones, roughly 80% of them present only once. About this clone itself: A much larger clone lies one base from this, so it may be a read error.

The CDR3 contains 14 residues. Germline V gene sequence: CDR1 SGHTA, CDR2 FQGNSA. Unmatched junction bases numbered 2, after V lost 3 bases and J lost 2 bases. Sequencing input: peripheral blood. This TCR came from an elderly man with active or convalescent COVID-19. The chain has TRBV7-2 and TRBJ1-1; 8 bases line up with TRBD1. The CDR3 DNA reads TGTGCCAGCAGCTTCGGACAGGGAAACACTGAAGCTTTCTTT. It specifies CASSFGQGNTEAFF.